The clone carrying this T cell receptor (beta chain) was observed at least ten times. The target antigen is unknown. Single TCR cDNA molecules each had their own unique molecular identifier. TCRdb itself ran the 5' RACE reads through MiXCR, one entry per CDR3 protein. Among approximately 21,000 distinct CDR3 sequences listed, about 4.4% were seen once. This sample stems from a study of spatial heterogeneity in lung cancer. Study details: In raw reads, more than 9.5 appearances on average were recorded for each unique TCR and UMI combination. Study-wide results and limits: Mutation counts in tumors were tracked by counts of expanded intratumoral alpha and beta TCRs.

Time point defined: sample taken at primary tumor resection. The input for sequencing was lung tumor tissue, taken at surgery. This clonotype was obtained from a male donor with early-stage non-small cell lung cancer.

This chain's CDR3 is CASSPGVPSGNTIYF. DNA of the CDR3: TGTGCCAGCAGCCCAGGGGTCCCCTCTGGAAACACCATATATTTT. This chain joins TRBV7-3 and TRBJ1-3; the D gene is possibly TRBD1 (6 bases). CDR3 length equals 15 residues. V gave up 5 bases and J gave up 0 bases, with 11 bases separating them. Per the germline V gene, CDR1 is SGHTA and CDR2 is FQGTGA.